These 29 T cell receptor beta chains originate from one sample sequenced in a study of T cell responses to AZD1222 COVID-19 vaccine. Data came from immunoSEQ multiplex PCR; TCRdb stores just in-frame clones and leaves some out. The data show over 130,000 clones, 88% seen once. Sequences were derived from peripheral blood, sampled on day 0 of AZD1222 vaccination. These receptors were taken from an adult in good health.

The genes are TRBV7-9 and TRBJ2-7, with a possible D match to TRBD2 (5 bases). The V and J ends lost 0 bases and 7 bases respectively, with 10 bases between them. Germline V gives CDR1 SEHNR, CDR2 FQNEAQ (reference sequence). This CDR3 contains 13 residues. In nucleotides, the CDR3 is TGTGCCAGCAGCTTAGCGATACCGGGGGAGCAGTACTTC. Translated: CASSLAIPGEQYF.

The chain links TRBV19 to TRBJ2-1; 11 bases are a match to TRBD2. The CDR3 runs to 15 residues. Germline trimming cut 4 bases from V and 7 bases from J; bases unmatched to any gene: 6. Germline lookup yields CDR1 LNHDA and CDR2 SQIVND (reference sequence). The CDR3: CASSTTSGSWNEQFF. The DNA for the CDR3 is TGTGCCAGTAGTACCACTAGCGGGAGCTGGAATGAGCAGTTCTTC.

The CDR3 DNA follows: TGTGCCAGCGCCTCCGGGGGTTACAATGAGCAGTTCTTC. It yields the protein CASASGGYNEQFF. This sequence joins TRBV11-2 and TRBJ2-1; possibly TRBD2 for D (6 bases). CDR1 is SGHAT, CDR2 FQNNGV, per germline. The CDR3 spans 13 residues. The ends were cut back, 8 bases at V and 4 bases at J, with 12 bases in the middle.

The chain joins TRBV5-6 to TRBJ2-3; D remains unclear. The CDR3 covers 12 residues. Between the trimmed V and J ends, which lost 3 bases and 2 bases, there was a span of 4 bases. Germline V gives CDR1 SGHDT, CDR2 YYEEEE. This CDR3 is CASSSFTDTQYF. The CDR3 nucleotides are TGTGCCAGCAGCTCCTTCACAGATACGCAGTATTTT.

V usage is TRBV7-9 and J usage is TRBJ2-1; 9 bases align to TRBD2. CDR1 SEHNR and CDR2 FQNEAQ come from the germline V gene (reference sequence). There are 14 residues in the CDR3. V trimming: 2 bases; J trimming: 12 bases; junction bases outside the gene matches: 8. CDR3 DNA: TGTGCCAGCAGCTTATCGCGGGAGGGGGTCCGGCAGTTCTTC. It yields the protein CASSLSREGVRQFF.

This CDR3 is CASSVGYQPQHF. The DNA of the CDR3 is TGTGCCAGCAGTGTAGGATATCAGCCCCAGCATTTT. The J gene is TRBJ1-5, the V gene TRBV2; D call uncertain. The V and J ends lost 4 bases and 5 bases respectively, with 6 bases between them. There are 12 residues in the CDR3. The germline CDR1 and CDR2 sequences are SNHLY and FYNNEI.

This clone was picked up a small number of times. This chain joins TRBV19 and TRBJ1-4, with D uncertain. This CDR3 has 14 residues. V was cut by 4 bases and J by 0 bases, with 6 bases left in between. Per the germline V gene, CDR1 is LNHDA and CDR2 is SQIVND (reference sequence). The CDR3 here is CASSRGSTNEKLFF. The DNA for the CDR3 is TGTGCCAGTAGTAGGGGATCAACTAATGAAAAACTGTTTTTT.

The J gene is TRBJ1-6, the V gene TRBV9, with D possibly TRBD1 on 6 matching bases. CDR1 and CDR2 (germline): SGDLS, YYNGEE. This CDR3 spans 15 amino acids. The ends were cut back, 1 base at V and 10 bases at J, with 15 bases in the middle. The CDR3 DNA sequence: TGTGCCAGCAGCGTATTAGGAGGGGGAGGATCACCCCTCCACTTT. It specifies CASSVLGGGGSPLHF.

The gene calls are TRBV4-3 and TRBJ2-2; 9 bases agree with TRBD1. CDR1 LGHNA and CDR2 YSLEER come from the germline V gene. CDR3 size: 16 residues. The ends lost 0 bases at V and 8 bases at J; junction bases unmatched: 7. The CDR3 loop reads CASSQEPGTGRGELFF. In nucleotides, the CDR3 is TGCGCCAGCAGCCAAGAACCCGGGACAGGGCGAGGGGAGCTGTTTTTT.

This clone was recorded once. This sequence joins TRBV14 and TRBJ2-2, with 7 bases aligning to TRBD1. J was trimmed by 6 bases and V by 4 bases; bases with no gene match: 8. Germline V gives CDR1 SGHDN, CDR2 FVKESK. The CDR3 runs to 15 residues. CDR3 in DNA: TGTGCCAGCAGCCGTACCACAGGGGTGGCCGGGGAGCTGTTTTTT. Translating gives CASSRTTGVAGELFF.

CDR3 DNA sequence: TGTGCCAGCAGCTTAGCTGATGGCGGGAAGCGGGTCGAGCAGTACTTC. Residues: CASSLADGGKRVEQYF. The chain has TRBV7-9 and TRBJ2-7; a weak D match, TRBD2 (6 bases). The CDR3 length is 16 residues. The germline V gene encodes CDR1 SEHNR and CDR2 FQNEAQ (reference sequence). Trimming pared 0 bases from V and 6 bases from J, leaving 18 bases between.

The chain joins TRBV29-1 to TRBJ2-3; D is perhaps TRBD2 (6 bases). Germline V gives CDR1 SQVTM, CDR2 ANQGSEA. CDR3 size: 14 residues. Deletions cut 1 base from V and 5 bases from J, with 13 bases between. The chain's CDR3 is CSVEGGERGDTQYF. In DNA, the CDR3 is TGCAGCGTTGAAGGGGGGGAAAGGGGAGATACGCAGTATTTT.

This clone was counted once. The chain carries TRBV10-2 and TRBJ2-2; the match to TRBD1 covers 8 bases. This CDR3 spans 15 amino acids. Germline CDR1 WSHSY, CDR2 SAAADI. Unmatched junction bases numbered 4, after V lost 4 bases and J lost 3 bases. The CDR3 protein is CASSVTGAHTGELFF. CDR3 nucleotides: TGCGCCAGCAGTGTGACAGGGGCCCACACCGGGGAGCTGTTTTTT.

This clone was recorded once. The CDR3 DNA is TGTGCCAGTAGTATACTATTCGGGGAGAACACTGAAGCTTTCTTT. It is translated as CASSILFGENTEAFF. V gene TRBV19 combines with J gene TRBJ1-1, with D hard to call. There are 15 residues in the CDR3. V was pared by 2 bases and J by 1 base, with 11 bases between. From germline, CDR1 is LNHDA and CDR2 SQIVND (reference sequence).

This rearrangement joins TRBV14 to TRBJ1-1, with D unresolved. Trimming removed 1 base at V and 7 bases at J, with 22 bases between. Per the germline V gene, CDR1 is SGHDN and CDR2 is FVKESK. This CDR3 contains 17 residues. The DNA of the CDR3 is TGTGCCAGCAGCCAAGCAGACTTCGCTGGGTGGTTGTTTGAAGCTTTCTTT. Its translation: CASSQADFAGWLFEAFF.

J is TRBJ1-1 and V is TRBV12-5; TRBD1 is a possible D gene (6 bases). The CDR3 is 12 amino acids. CDR1 is LGHNT and CDR2 is FRNRAP in the germline V gene. V shed 6 bases and J shed 11 bases, with 16 bases lying between them. CDR3 loop: CASGNQQGSAFF. CDR3 sequence (DNA): TGTGCTAGTGGGAACCAACAGGGTAGCGCTTTCTTT.

This chain uses TRBV2 with TRBJ2-2, with 9 bases aligning to TRBD2. The CDR3 runs 15 residues. CDR1 SNHLY and CDR2 FYNNEI come from the germline V gene. The trim removed 4 bases at V and 3 bases at J, leaving 3 bases unmatched. The CDR3 spells CASSVLAGDTGELFF. In DNA, the CDR3 is TGTGCCAGCAGTGTATTAGCGGGAGACACCGGGGAGCTGTTTTTT.

The V gene is TRBV11-3, the J gene TRBJ2-7, with D unresolved. Trimming cost V 0 bases and J 4 bases, with 13 bases left between them. The length of the CDR3 is 15 residues. CDR1 and CDR2 (germline): SGHNT, YENEEA. CDR3 loop: CASSLEFGLGYEQYF. CDR3 sequence (DNA): TGTGCCAGCAGCTTAGAGTTTGGGTTGGGGTACGAGCAGTACTTC.

This rearrangement joins TRBV3-1 (or the pseudogene TRBV3-2) to TRBJ2-3; the D gene is possibly TRBD2 (5 bases). Germline V gene lookup returns CDR1 LGHDT and CDR2 YNNKEL (reference sequence). This CDR3 has 13 residues. Trimming removed 1 base from V and 10 bases from J, with 12 bases in between. CDR3 sequence: CASSQGASPAQYF. DNA for the CDR3: TGTGCCAGCAGCCAAGGAGCTAGCCCAGCGCAGTATTTT.

This clone was counted ten times or more. The chain links TRBV2 to TRBJ1-1; D unresolved. The CDR3 length is 11 residues. Germline-derived CDR1 and CDR2 are SNHLY and FYNNEI. Trimming took 8 bases from V and 6 from J, leaving 10 bases between them. The CDR3 loop reads CASSPRSEAFF. The CDR3 nucleotides are TGTGCCAGCTCCCCCCGCTCTGAAGCTTTCTTT.

The rearrangement uses TRBV28 and TRBJ1-4; TRBD1 might be the D (5 bases). V lost 5 bases and J lost 8, with 12 bases in between. In germline, CDR1 is MDHEN, CDR2 SYDVKM. The CDR3 contains 13 residues. CDR3 nucleotides: TGTGCCAGCAGTCCCCAGGGACGGGAAAAACTGTTTTTT. Protein product: CASSPQGREKLFF.

This clone was counted once. The chain combines TRBV4-1 with TRBJ1-2; D is uncertain. The CDR3 has 16 amino acids. V lost 0 bases and J 3 bases, leaving 14 bases between the germline ends. Looked up from germline, CDR1 is MGHRA and CDR2 is YSYEKL. CDR3 bases: TGCGCCAGCAGCCAAGATTTGGCACAGATGGACTATGGCTACACCTTC. Amino acid sequence: CASSQDLAQMDYGYTF.

The chain has TRBV24-1 and TRBJ2-2, with D maybe TRBD2 (5 bases). V dropped 0 bases and J dropped 6 bases, with 7 bases sitting between them. This CDR3 contains 14 residues. The germline CDR1 and CDR2 sequences are KGHDR and SFDVKD. CDR3 nucleotides: TGTGCCACCAGTGATTTGGAGGGAGCCGGGGAGCTGTTTTTT. This translates into CATSDLEGAGELFF.

The chain combines TRBV19 with TRBJ2-7; 8 bases are a match to TRBD1. The CDR3 loop spans 14 amino acids. Trimming cost V 2 bases and J 2 bases; bases outside gene matches: 2. Germline CDR1 LNHDA, CDR2 SQIVND (reference sequence). In nucleotides, the CDR3 is TGTGCCAGTAGTATAACAGGGGGTGCCTACGAGCAGTACTTC. This encodes CASSITGGAYEQYF. Drawing the rest from reference TRBV19 and TRBJ2-7, the complete variable domain is DGGITQSPKYLFRKEGQNVTLSCEQNLNHDAMYWYRQDPGQGLRLIYYSQIVNDFQKGDIAEGYSVSREKKESFPLTVTSAQKNPTAFYLCASSITGGAYEQYFGPGTRLTVT.

This rearrangement joins TRBV7-2 to TRBJ1-5, with 8 positions matching TRBD1. Germline V lookup: CDR1 SGHTA, CDR2 FQGNSA. The V and J ends lost 5 bases and 6 bases, in that order; junction bases with no gene match: 9. This CDR3 comprises 15 residues. The CDR3 nucleotides are TGTGCCAGCAGCACGACAGGGGAATTTTTTCAGCCCCAGCATTTT. Its translation: CASSTTGEFFQPQHF.

The gene calls are TRBV27 and TRBJ2-1; perhaps TRBD2 as D (6 bases). The length of the CDR3 is 14 residues. The V end lost 7 bases, the J end lost 0 bases, and 10 bases lay between the germline ends. In germline, CDR1 is MNHEY, CDR2 SMNVEV (reference sequence). The CDR3 coding sequence is TGTGCCAGCACCTGGGGGGACTCCTACAATGAGCAGTTCTTC. Encoded protein: CASTWGDSYNEQFF.

This clone was recorded only once. The chain is built from TRBV5-1 and TRBJ1-5; D possibly corresponds to TRBD1 (6 bases). This CDR3 contains 15 residues. The V and J ends lost 0 bases and 4 bases respectively, with 11 bases between them. Germline CDR1 SGHRS, CDR2 YFSETQ. Written as DNA, the CDR3 is TGCGCCAGCAGCTTGGGCGGACAGCGAAATCAGCCCCAGCATTTT. Its translation: CASSLGGQRNQPQHF.

This clone is medium-sized within its sample. This chain joins TRBV4-3 and TRBJ2-7; 7 nucleotides match TRBD2. Trimming took 2 bases from V and 5 from J; bases not matched to a gene: 3. The germline CDR1 and CDR2 sequences are LGHNA and YSLEER. The CDR3 sequence is 13 residues long. The CDR3 bases are TGCGCCAGCAGCCAACGGGGGACTAACGAGCAGTACTTC. Encoded protein: CASSQRGTNEQYF.

V is TRBV5-1 and J is TRBJ2-1, with 10 nucleotides matching TRBD1. CDR3 length equals 14 residues. Germline CDR1 reads SGHRS; CDR2 reads YFSETQ. Unmatched junction bases numbered 5, after V lost 3 bases and J lost 8 bases. The DNA for the CDR3 is TGCGCCAGCAGCTCGGACAGGGGGTTGGATGAGCAGTTCTTC. Translated, it gives CASSSDRGLDEQFF.